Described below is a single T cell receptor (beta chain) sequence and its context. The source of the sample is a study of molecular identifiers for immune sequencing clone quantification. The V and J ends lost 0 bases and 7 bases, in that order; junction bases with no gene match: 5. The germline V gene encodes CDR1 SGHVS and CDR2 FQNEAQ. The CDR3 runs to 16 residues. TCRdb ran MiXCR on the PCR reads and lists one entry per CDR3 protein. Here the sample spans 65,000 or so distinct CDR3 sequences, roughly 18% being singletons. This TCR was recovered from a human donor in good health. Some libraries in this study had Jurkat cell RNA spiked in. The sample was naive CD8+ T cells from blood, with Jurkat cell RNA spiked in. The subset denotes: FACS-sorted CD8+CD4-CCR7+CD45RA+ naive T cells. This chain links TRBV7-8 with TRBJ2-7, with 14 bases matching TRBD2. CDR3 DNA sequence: TGTGCCAGCAGCTTAGCGCAGACTAGCGGGAGGGGTGAGCAGTACTTC. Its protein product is CASSLAQTSGRGEQYF.